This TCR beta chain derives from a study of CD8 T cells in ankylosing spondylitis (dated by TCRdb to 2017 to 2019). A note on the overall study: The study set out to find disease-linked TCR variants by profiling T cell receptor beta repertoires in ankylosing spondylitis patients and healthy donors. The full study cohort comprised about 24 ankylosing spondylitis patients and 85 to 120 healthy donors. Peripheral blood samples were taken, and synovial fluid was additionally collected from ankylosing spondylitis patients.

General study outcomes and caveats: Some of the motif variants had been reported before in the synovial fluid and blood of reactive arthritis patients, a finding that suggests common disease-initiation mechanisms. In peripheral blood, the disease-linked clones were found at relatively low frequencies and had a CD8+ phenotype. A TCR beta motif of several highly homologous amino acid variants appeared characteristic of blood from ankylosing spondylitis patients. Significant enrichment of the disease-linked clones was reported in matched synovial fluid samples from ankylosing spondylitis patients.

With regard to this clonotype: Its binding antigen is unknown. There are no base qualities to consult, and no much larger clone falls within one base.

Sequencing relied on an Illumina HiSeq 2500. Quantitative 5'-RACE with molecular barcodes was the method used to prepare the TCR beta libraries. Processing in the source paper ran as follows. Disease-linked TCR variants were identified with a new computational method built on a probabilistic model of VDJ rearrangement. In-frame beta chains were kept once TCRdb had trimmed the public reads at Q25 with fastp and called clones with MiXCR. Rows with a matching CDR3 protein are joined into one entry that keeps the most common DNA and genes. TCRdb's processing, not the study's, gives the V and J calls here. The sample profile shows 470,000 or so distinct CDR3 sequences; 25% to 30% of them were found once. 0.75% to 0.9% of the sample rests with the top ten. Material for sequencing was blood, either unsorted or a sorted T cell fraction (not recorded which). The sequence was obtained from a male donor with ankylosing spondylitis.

The CDR3 region: CSALPDSYEQYF. In nucleotides, the sequence is TGCAGTGCCCTCCCCGACAGCTACGAGCAGTACTTC. The chain is made from TRBV20-1 and TRBJ2-7; a weak D assignment points to TRBD1 (5 bases agree). A distance of 12 bases separates the germline ends of V and J, which lose 6 bases and 3 bases respectively. Looking up the germline V gene (reference sequence) yields CDR1 DFQATT and CDR2 SNEGSKA. Including cysteine and phenylalanine, the CDR3 has 12 amino acids. The read is trimmed to its CDR3 DNA, 36 bases read in frame from base 1.